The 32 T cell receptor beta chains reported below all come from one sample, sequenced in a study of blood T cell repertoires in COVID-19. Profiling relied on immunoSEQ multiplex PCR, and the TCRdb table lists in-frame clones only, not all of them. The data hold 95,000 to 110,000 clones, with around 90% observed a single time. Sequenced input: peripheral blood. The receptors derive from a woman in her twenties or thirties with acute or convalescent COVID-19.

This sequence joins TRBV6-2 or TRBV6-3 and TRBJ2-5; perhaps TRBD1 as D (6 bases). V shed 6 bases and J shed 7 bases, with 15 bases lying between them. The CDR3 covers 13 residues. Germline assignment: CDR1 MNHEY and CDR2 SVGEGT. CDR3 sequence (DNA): TGTGCCAGCAGCCCGACAGGATCTTGGACCCAGTACTTC. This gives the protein CASSPTGSWTQYF.

CDR3 nucleotides: TGTGCCAGCAGCCCCAGGGGCCAGACCTACAATGAGCAGTTCTTC. Protein product: CASSPRGQTYNEQFF. V and J are TRBV7-9 and TRBJ2-1, with D possibly being TRBD1 (6 bases). Deletions cut 5 bases from V and 2 bases from J, with 13 bases between. The germline CDR1 and CDR2 sequences are SEHNR and FQNEAQ (reference sequence). CDR3 length: 15 amino acids.

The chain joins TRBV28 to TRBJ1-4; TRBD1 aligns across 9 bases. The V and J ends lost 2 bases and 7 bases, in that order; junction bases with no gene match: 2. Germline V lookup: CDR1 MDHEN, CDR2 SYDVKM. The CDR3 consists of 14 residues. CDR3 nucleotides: TGTGCCAGCAGTTTACCGACAGGGGGTGAAAAACTGTTTTTT. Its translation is CASSLPTGGEKLFF.

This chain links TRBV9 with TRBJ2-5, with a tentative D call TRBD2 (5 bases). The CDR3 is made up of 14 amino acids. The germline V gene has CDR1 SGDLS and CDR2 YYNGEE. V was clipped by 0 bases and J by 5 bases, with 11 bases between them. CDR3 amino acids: CASSVAGMGETQYF. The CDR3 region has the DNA TGTGCCAGCAGCGTAGCGGGGATGGGTGAGACCCAGTACTTC. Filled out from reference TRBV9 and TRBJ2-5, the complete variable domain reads DSGVTQTPKHLITATGQRVTLRCSPRSGDLSVYWYQQSLDQGLQFLIQYYNGEERAKGNILERFSAQQFPDLHSELNLSSLELGDSALYFCASSVAGMGETQYFGPGTRLLVL.

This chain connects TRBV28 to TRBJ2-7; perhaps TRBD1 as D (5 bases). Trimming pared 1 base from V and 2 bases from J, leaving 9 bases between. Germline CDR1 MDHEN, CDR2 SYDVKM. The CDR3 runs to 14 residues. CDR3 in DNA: TGTGCCAGCAGTTTATCAGGGTCCACCTACGAGCAGTACTTC. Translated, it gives CASSLSGSTYEQYF.

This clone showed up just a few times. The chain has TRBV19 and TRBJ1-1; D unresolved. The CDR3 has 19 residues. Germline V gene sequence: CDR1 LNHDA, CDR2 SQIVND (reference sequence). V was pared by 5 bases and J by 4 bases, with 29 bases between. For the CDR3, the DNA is TGTGCCAGTAGTCCCCGATCCCCTCCCTGGGGAGACGAAGCCACTGAAGCTTTCTTT. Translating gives CASSPRSPPWGDEATEAFF.

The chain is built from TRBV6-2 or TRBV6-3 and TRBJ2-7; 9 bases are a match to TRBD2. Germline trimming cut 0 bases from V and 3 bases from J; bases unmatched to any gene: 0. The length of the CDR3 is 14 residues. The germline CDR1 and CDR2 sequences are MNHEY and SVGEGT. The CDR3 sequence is CASSYSTSGYEQYF. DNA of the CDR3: TGTGCCAGCAGTTACTCGACTAGCGGCTACGAGCAGTACTTC.

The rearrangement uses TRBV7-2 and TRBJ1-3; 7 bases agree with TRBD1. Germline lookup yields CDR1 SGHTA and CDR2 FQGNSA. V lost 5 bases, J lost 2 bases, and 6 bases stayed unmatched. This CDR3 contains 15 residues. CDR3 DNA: TGTGCCAGCAGCCCACAGGGGACCACTGGAAACACCATATATTTT. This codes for CASSPQGTTGNTIYF. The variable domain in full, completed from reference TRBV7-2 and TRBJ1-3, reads GAGVSQSPSNKVTEKGKDVELRCDPISGHTALYWYRQSLGQGLEFLIYFQGNSAPDKSGLPSDRFSAERTGGSVSTLTIQRTQQEDSAVYLCASSPQGTTGNTIYFGEGSWLTVV.

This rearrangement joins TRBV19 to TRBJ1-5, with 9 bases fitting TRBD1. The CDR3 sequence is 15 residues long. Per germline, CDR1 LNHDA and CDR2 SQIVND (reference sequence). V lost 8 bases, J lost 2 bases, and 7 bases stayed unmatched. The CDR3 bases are TGTGCCAGTTGGGGGGGACAGGGCCGCAATCAGCCCCAGCATTTT. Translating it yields CASWGGQGRNQPQHF. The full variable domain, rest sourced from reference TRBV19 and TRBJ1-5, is DGGITQSPKYLFRKEGQNVTLSCEQNLNHDAMYWYRQDPGQGLRLIYYSQIVNDFQKGDIAEGYSVSREKKESFPLTVTSAQKNPTAFYLCASWGGQGRNQPQHFGDGTRLSIL.

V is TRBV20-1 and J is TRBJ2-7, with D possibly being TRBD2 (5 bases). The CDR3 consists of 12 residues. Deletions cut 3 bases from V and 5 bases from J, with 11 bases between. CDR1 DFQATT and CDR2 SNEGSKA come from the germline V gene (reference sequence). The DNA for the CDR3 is TGCAGTGCTAGTCGGGATATCGACGAGCAGTACTTC. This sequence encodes CSASRDIDEQYF.

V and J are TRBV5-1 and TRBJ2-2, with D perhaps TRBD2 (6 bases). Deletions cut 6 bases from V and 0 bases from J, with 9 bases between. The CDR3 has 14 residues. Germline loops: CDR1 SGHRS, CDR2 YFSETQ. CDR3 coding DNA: TGCGCCAGCAATAGGGACTCGAACACCGGGGAGCTGTTTTTT. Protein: CASNRDSNTGELFF.

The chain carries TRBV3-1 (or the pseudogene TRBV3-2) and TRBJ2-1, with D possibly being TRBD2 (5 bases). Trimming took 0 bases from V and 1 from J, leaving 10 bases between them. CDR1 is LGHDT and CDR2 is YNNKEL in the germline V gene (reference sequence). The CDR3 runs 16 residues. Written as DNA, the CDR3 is TGTGCCAGCAGCCAAGAGGTCGGGGTATCCTACAATGAGCAGTTCTTC. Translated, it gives CASSQEVGVSYNEQFF.

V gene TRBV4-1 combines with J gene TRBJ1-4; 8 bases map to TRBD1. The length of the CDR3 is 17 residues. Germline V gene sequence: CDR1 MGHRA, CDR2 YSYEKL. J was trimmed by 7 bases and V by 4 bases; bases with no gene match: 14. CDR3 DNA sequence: TGCGCCAGCAGCCGTACCCCAAGTGACAGGGGTCTTGAAAAACTGTTTTTT. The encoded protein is CASSRTPSDRGLEKLFF.

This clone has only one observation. CDR3 DNA: TGTGCGCGTGCCGGGACATACCAAGAGACCCAGTACTTC. It yields the protein CARAGTYQETQYF. The rearrangement links TRBV7-9 to TRBJ2-5, with a possible D match to TRBD1 (6 bases). The CDR3 length is 13 residues. CDR1 is SEHNR, CDR2 FQNEAQ, per germline (reference sequence).

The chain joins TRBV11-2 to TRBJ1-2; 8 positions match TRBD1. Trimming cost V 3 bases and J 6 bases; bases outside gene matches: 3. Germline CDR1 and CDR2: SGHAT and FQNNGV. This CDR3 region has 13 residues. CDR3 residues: CASSFRGRDGYTF. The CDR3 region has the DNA TGTGCCAGCAGCTTCAGGGGGCGAGATGGCTACACCTTC. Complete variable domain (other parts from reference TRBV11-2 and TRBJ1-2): EAGVAQSPRYKIIEKRQSVAFWCNPISGHATLYWYQQILGQGPKLLIQFQNNGVVDDSQLPKDRFSAERLKGVDSTLKIQPAKLEDSAVYLCASSFRGRDGYTFGSGTRLTVV.

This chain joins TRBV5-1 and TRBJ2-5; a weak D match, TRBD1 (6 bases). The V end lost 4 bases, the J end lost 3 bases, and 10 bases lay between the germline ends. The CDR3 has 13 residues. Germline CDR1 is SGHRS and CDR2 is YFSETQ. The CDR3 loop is CASSKQGEETQYF. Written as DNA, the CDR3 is TGCGCCAGCAGCAAACAGGGTGAAGAGACCCAGTACTTC.

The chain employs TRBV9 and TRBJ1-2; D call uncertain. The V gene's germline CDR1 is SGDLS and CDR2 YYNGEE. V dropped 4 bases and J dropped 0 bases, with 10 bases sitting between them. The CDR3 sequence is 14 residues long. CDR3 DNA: TGTGCCAGCAGCTCCCCCGGAGCTAACTATGGCTACACCTTC. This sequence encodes CASSSPGANYGYTF.

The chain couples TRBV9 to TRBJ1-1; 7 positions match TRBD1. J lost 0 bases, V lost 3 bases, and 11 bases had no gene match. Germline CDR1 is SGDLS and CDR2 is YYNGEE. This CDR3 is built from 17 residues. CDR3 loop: CASSAGPPGTVNTEAFF. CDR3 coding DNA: TGTGCCAGCAGCGCCGGACCGCCCGGGACAGTGAACACTGAAGCTTTCTTT.

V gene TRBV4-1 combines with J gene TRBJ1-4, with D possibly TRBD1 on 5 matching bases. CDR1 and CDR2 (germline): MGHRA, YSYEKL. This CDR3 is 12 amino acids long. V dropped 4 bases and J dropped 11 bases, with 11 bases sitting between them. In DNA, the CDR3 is TGCGCCAGCAGCCCCCTGTCAGGGAAACTGTTTTTT. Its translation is CASSPLSGKLFF.

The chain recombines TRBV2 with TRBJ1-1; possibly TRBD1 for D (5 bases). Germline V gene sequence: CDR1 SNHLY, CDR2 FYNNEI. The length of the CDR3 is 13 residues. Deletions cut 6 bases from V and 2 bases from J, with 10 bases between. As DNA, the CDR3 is TGTGCCAGCAGGACAGAGCTTAACACTGAAGCTTTCTTT. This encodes CASRTELNTEAFF.

The CDR3 here is CASSAWSGVQGEQFF. Written as DNA, the CDR3 is TGCGCCAGCAGCGCCTGGTCGGGGGTCCAGGGTGAGCAGTTCTTC. V is TRBV5-1 and J is TRBJ2-1; D is perhaps TRBD2 (6 bases). Deletions cut 4 bases from V and 9 bases from J, with 20 bases between. The germline gives CDR1 SGHRS, CDR2 YFSETQ. CDR3 length: 15 amino acids.

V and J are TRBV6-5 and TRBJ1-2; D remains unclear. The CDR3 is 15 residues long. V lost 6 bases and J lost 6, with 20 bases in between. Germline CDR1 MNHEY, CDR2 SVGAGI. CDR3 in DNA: TGTGCCAGCAGCTCAAAGGGAGGTGGACTTAATGGCTACACCTTC. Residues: CASSSKGGGLNGYTF.

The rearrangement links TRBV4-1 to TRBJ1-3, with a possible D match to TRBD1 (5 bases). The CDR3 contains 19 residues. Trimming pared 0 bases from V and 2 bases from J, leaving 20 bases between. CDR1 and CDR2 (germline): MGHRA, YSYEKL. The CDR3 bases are TGCGCCAGCAGCCAAGAGCCGGTGGGGGGGTACTCGGCTGGAAACACCATATATTTT. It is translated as CASSQEPVGGYSAGNTIYF.

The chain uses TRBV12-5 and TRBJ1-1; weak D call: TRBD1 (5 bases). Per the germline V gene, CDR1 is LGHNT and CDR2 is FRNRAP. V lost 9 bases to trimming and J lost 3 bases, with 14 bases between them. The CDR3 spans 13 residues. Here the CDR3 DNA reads TGTGCTAGCGGGGGTGTGGCGGACACTGAAGCTTTCTTT. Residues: CASGGVADTEAFF.

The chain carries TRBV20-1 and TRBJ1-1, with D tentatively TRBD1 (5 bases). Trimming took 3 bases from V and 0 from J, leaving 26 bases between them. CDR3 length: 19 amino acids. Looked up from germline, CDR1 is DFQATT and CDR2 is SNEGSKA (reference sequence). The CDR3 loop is CSASGQGENSAFMNTEAFF. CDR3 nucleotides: TGCAGTGCTAGTGGGCAGGGTGAGAACTCAGCGTTCATGAACACTGAAGCTTTCTTT.

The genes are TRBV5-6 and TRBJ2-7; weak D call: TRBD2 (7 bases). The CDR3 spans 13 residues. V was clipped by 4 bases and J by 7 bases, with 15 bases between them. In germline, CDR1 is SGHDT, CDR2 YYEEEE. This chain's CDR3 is CASSRRGREEQYF. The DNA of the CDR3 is TGTGCCAGCAGCCGCCGGGGGCGGGAGGAGCAGTACTTC.

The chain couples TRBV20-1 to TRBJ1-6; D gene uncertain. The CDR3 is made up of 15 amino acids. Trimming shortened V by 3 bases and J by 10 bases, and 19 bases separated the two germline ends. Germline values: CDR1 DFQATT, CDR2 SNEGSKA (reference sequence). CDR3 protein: CSASGRAESPSPLHF. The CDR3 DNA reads TGCAGTGCTAGTGGGAGGGCCGAGTCACCCTCACCCCTCCACTTT.

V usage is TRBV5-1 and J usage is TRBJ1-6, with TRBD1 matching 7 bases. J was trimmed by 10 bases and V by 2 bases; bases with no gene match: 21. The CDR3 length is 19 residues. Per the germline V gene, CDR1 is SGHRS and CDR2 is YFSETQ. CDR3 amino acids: CASSFLPARQGPRKSPLHF. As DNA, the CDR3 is TGCGCCAGCAGCTTCCTACCCGCCAGACAGGGCCCTAGGAAGTCACCCCTCCACTTT.

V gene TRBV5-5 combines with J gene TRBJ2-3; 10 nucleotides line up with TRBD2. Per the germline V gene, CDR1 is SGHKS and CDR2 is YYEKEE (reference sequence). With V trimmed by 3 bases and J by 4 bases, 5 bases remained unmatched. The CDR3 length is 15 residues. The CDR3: CASSYTSGDPDTQYF. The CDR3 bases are TGTGCCAGCAGCTACACTAGCGGGGACCCAGATACGCAGTATTTT.

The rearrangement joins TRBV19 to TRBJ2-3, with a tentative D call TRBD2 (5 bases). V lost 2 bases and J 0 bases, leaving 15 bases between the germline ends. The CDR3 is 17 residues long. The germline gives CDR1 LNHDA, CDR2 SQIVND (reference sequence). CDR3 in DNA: TGTGCCAGTAGTATAACAGTCGGGGATACCAGCACAGATACGCAGTATTTT. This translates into CASSITVGDTSTDTQYF.

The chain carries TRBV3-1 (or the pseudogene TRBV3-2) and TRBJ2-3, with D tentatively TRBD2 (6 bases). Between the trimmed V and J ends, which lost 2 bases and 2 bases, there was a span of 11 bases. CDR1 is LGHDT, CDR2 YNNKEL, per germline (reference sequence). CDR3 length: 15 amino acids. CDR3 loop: CASSQLSGSTDTQYF. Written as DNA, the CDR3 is TGTGCCAGCAGCCAACTGAGCGGGTCCACAGATACGCAGTATTTT.

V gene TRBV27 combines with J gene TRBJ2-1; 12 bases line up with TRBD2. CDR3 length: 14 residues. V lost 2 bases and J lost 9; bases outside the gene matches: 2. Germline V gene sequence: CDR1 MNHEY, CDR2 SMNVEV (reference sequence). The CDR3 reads CASSLTSGGREQFF. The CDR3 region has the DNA TGTGCCAGCAGTTTAACTAGCGGGGGGCGTGAGCAGTTCTTC.